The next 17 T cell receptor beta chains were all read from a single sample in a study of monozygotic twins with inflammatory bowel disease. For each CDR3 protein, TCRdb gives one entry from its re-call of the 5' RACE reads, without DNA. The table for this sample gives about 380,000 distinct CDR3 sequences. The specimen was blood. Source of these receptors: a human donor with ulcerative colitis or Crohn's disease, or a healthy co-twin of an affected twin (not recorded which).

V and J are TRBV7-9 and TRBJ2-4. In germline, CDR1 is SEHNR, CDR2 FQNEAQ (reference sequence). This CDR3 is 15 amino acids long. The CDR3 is CASSIASLAKNIQYF.

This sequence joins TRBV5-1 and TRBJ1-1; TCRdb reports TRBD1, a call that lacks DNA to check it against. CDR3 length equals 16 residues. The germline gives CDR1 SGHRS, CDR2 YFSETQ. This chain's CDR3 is CASSLGWAGGPSEAFF.

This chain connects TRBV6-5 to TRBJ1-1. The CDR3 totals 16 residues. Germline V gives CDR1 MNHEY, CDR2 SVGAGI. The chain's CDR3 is CASSYSIVWRNTEAFF.

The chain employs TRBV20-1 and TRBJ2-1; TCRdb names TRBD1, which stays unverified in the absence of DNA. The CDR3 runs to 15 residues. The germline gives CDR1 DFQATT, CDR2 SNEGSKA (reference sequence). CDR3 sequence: CSASPPGVIKFEQFF.

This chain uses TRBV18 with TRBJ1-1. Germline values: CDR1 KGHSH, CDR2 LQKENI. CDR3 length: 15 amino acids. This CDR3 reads CASSHLRDSNTEAFF.

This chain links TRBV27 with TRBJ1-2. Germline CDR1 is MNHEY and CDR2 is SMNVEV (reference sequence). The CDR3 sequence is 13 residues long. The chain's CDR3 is CASALASNYGYTF.

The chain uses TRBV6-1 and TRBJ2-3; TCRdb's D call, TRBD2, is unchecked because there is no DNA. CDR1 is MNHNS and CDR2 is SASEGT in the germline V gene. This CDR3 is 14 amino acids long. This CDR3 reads CASKAGLFTDTQYF.

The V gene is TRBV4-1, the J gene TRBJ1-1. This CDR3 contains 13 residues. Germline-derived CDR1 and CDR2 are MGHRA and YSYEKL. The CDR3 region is CASSHDRSTEAFF.

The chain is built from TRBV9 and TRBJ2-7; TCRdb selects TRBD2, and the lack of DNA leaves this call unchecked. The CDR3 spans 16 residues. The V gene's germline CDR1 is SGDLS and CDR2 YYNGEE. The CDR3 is CASSARSTVDSYEQYF. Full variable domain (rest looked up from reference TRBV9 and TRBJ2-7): DSGVTQTPKHLITATGQRVTLRCSPRSGDLSVYWYQQSLDQGLQFLIQYYNGEERAKGNILERFSAQQFPDLHSELNLSSLELGDSALYFCASSARSTVDSYEQYFGPGTRLTVT.

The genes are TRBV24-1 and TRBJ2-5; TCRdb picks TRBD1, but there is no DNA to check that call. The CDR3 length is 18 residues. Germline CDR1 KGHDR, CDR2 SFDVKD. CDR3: CATSDPSPGQTSQETQYF.

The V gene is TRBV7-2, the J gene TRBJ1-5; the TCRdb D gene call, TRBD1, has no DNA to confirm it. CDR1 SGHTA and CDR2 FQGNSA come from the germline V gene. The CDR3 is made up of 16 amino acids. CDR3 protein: CASSPDGQGPNQPQHF.

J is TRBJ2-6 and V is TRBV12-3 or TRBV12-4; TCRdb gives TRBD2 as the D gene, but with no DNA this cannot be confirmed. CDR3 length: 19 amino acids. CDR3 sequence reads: CASSFPPALYSSGANVLTF.

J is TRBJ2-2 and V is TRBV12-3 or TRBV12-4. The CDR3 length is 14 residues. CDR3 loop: CASRVAGNTGELFF.

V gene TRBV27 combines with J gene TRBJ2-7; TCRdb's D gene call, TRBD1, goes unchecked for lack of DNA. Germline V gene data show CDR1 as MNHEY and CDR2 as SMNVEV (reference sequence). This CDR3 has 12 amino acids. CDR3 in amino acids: CASSRYRDRKYF.

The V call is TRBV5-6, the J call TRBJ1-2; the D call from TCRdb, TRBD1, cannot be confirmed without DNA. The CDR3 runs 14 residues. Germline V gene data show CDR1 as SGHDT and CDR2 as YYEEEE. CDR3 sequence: CASSLEAGDVSYTF.

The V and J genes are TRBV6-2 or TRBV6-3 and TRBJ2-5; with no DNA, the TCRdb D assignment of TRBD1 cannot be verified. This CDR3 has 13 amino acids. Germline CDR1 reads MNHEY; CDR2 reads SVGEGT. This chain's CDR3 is CASSHGGAKTQYF.

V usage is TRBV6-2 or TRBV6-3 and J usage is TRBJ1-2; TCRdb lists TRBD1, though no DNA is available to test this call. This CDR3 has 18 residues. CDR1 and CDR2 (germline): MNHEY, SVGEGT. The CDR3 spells CASSWETFYERTLPGYTF.